The 23 T cell receptor beta chains below come from one sample, sequenced in a study of shared clonotypes between healthy human individuals. Using immunoSEQ multiplex PCR, the repertoire was profiled, and TCRdb retains in-frame clones only, with some absent. Altogether 450,000 to 500,000 clones are present, approximately 81% being singletons, with the ten largest covering 9.5% to 15%. Sequenced material: PBMCs. The receptors were gathered from a middle-aged woman in good health. Some clones in this sample may be carry-over from other donors' samples.

The chain employs TRBV7-9 and TRBJ2-1; TRBD1 is a possible D gene (5 bases). The V gene's germline CDR1 is SEHNR and CDR2 FQNEAQ (reference sequence). This CDR3 comprises 12 residues. With 0 bases removed from V and 10 bases from J, the gap between germline ends came to 7 bases. As DNA, the CDR3 is TGTGCCAGCAGCTTAGCCGACAGAGAGCAGTTCTTC. This codes for CASSLADREQFF.

This chain connects TRBV5-1 to TRBJ2-7; 11 nucleotides line up with TRBD2. The better agreement between TRBJ2-1 and the DNA end casts doubt on the J call. The V gene's germline CDR1 is SGHRS and CDR2 YFSETQ. The CDR3 has 15 residues. The CDR3 is CASSSTSGGYNEQFF. The CDR3 DNA sequence: TGCGCCAGCAGCTCAACTAGCGGGGGCTACAATGAGCAGTTCTTC.

The chain couples TRBV9 to TRBJ2-2, with TRBD2 matching over 7 bases. In germline, CDR1 is SGDLS, CDR2 YYNGEE. With 3 bases clipped from V and 6 bases from J, the junction kept 14 bases outside the gene matches. This CDR3 contains 17 residues. Here the CDR3 reads CASSGSKGGYGAGELFF. CDR3 nucleotide sequence: TGTGCCAGCAGCGGAAGCAAGGGAGGGTATGGGGCCGGGGAGCTGTTTTTT.

This chain connects TRBV29-1 to TRBJ2-7, with D possibly being TRBD2 (7 bases). The ends were cut back, 1 base at V and 5 bases at J, with 24 bases in the middle. The CDR3 runs to 17 residues. Germline CDR1 reads SQVTM; CDR2 reads ANQGSEA. As DNA, the CDR3 is TGCAGCGTTGAAGGGGGGAGGGGGAGTAGAGTTTTAGACGAGCAGTACTTC. Amino acids: CSVEGGRGSRVLDEQYF.

This clone was detected only once. The rearrangement uses TRBV10-3 and TRBJ1-5; D call uncertain. CDR3 size: 17 residues. V lost 0 bases to trimming and J lost 0 bases, with 12 bases between them. CDR1 is ENHRY and CDR2 is SYGVKD in the germline V gene. The CDR3 loop reads CAISESPPGNSNQPQHF. CDR3 in DNA: TGTGCCATCAGTGAGTCCCCCCCCGGAAATAGCAATCAGCCCCAGCATTTT.

Details on this clone: At the DNA level, this CDR3 is encoded by other sequences in the same sample as well. The genes are TRBV7-2 and TRBJ1-2; D is unclear. The ends were cut back, 4 bases at V and 5 bases at J, with 8 bases in the middle. The germline gives CDR1 SGHTA, CDR2 FQGNSA. The CDR3 sequence is 12 residues long. The CDR3 loop is CASSSSGYGYTF. CDR3 DNA: TGTGCCAGCAGCTCCTCCGGGTATGGCTACACCTTC. Looking up the rest from reference TRBV7-2 and TRBJ1-2 gives the full variable domain: GAGVSQSPSNKVTEKGKDVELRCDPISGHTALYWYRQSLGQGLEFLIYFQGNSAPDKSGLPSDRFSAERTGGSVSTLTIQRTQQEDSAVYLCASSSSGYGYTFGSGTRLTVV.

This clone was seen ten or more times. The V call is TRBV18, the J call TRBJ2-3; possibly TRBD1 for D (6 bases). The CDR3 has 15 amino acids. Germline V lookup: CDR1 KGHSH, CDR2 LQKENI. Trimming left V 2 bases short and J 6 bases short, with 15 bases between. CDR3 DNA sequence: TGTGCCAGCTCACCATTGACAGGCGGTTCGGATACGCAGTATTTT. Translating it yields CASSPLTGGSDTQYF.

V usage is TRBV30 and J usage is TRBJ2-7, with D perhaps matching TRBD1 or TRBD2 (7 bases each). The germline V and J ends were trimmed by 2 bases and 7 bases, with 21 bases remaining between them. Germline V gives CDR1 GTSNPN, CDR2 SVGIG (reference sequence). The CDR3 is 15 residues long. The CDR3 coding sequence is TGTGCCTGGAGTCTACCAGACAGGGACTACGGGGAGCAGTACTTC. This gives the protein CAWSLPDRDYGEQYF.

A note on this clone: This sequence is one base from a far larger clone and is likely a read error. This CDR3 reads CASSLSRYKQYF. DNA of the CDR3: TGTGCCAGCAGTTTGTCGCGTTACAAGCAGTACTTC. The chain links TRBV28 to TRBJ2-7; unclear D gene. Per germline, CDR1 MDHEN and CDR2 SYDVKM. This CDR3 contains 12 residues. V was shortened by 3 bases and J by 8 bases, with 11 bases between the two germline ends.

V gene TRBV29-1 combines with J gene TRBJ2-1, with 10 nucleotides matching TRBD1. The CDR3 runs to 14 residues. Trimming took 3 bases from V and 3 from J; bases not matched to a gene: 2. Germline CDR1 SQVTM, CDR2 ANQGSEA. CDR3 region: CSVEGTGDYNEQFF. Here the CDR3 DNA reads TGCAGCGTTGAGGGGACAGGGGACTACAATGAGCAGTTCTTC.

V is TRBV7-8 and J is TRBJ2-4; D tentatively reads TRBD1 or TRBD2 (5 bases each). The germline CDR1 and CDR2 sequences are SGHVS and FQNEAQ. V was cut by 5 bases and J by 5 bases, with 19 bases left in between. The CDR3 is 16 residues long. CDR3 in DNA: TGTGCCAGCAGCCCGAGGGGCAGTCGTGGCCAAAACATTCAGTACTTC. This gives the protein CASSPRGSRGQNIQYF.

This clone has a handful of counts. A much larger clone differs from this one at a single base, so this may be a read error. The rearrangement joins TRBV5-1 to TRBJ2-3; 7 nucleotides line up with TRBD2. Germline lookup yields CDR1 SGHRS and CDR2 YFSETQ. The CDR3 is made up of 15 amino acids. V was pared by 7 bases and J by 2 bases, with 10 bases of the junction left unmatched. Written as DNA, the CDR3 is TGCGCCAGCGGAATCGGGACTAACCCCACAGATACGCAGTATTTT. Encoded protein: CASGIGTNPTDTQYF.

The chain combines TRBV7-3 with TRBJ2-2; 8 nucleotides agree with TRBD2. The CDR3 runs to 15 residues. Unmatched junction bases numbered 7, after V lost 5 bases and J lost 5 bases. Germline V gene sequence: CDR1 SGHTA, CDR2 FQGTGA. Written as DNA, the CDR3 is TGTGCCAGCAGCCCGGGACTAGTTAGTACCGGGGAGCTGTTTTTT. Amino acid sequence: CASSPGLVSTGELFF.

CDR3 sequence: CASSQGRSRGGEEKLFF. The CDR3 DNA reads TGTGCCAGCAGCCAGGGAAGATCCAGGGGGGGAGAAGAAAAACTGTTTTTT. The chain couples TRBV4-2 to TRBJ1-4; 7 bases map to TRBD1. CDR1 and CDR2 from the germline V gene are LGHNA and YNFKEQ. V was pared by 3 bases and J by 8 bases, with 15 bases of the junction left unmatched. The CDR3 contains 17 residues.

Comment on this clone: Only one base separates this from a far larger clonotype, so it likely reflects a read error. The same CDR3 is also encoded by other DNA sequences in this sample. This chain links TRBV27 with TRBJ2-1; 7 nucleotides align to TRBD1. This CDR3 region has 13 residues. CDR1 is MNHEY and CDR2 is SMNVEV in the germline V gene (reference sequence). CDR3 region: CASRWDRYNEQFF. CDR3 DNA sequence: TGTGCCAGCCGTTGGGACAGATACAATGAACAGTTCTTC.

V is TRBV29-1 and J is TRBJ1-1; D is possibly TRBD1 (5 bases). V was trimmed by 5 bases and J by 6 bases, leaving 16 bases between them. The CDR3 runs to 13 residues. Germline values: CDR1 SQVTM, CDR2 ANQGSEA. The CDR3 sequence: CSVSWQGDAEAFF. CDR3 nucleotide sequence: TGCAGCGTTAGCTGGCAGGGCGACGCTGAAGCTTTCTTT.

The chain is built from TRBV10-2 and TRBJ2-1, with 9 nucleotides matching TRBD2. The CDR3 runs 17 residues. V was pared by 0 bases and J by 2 bases, with 5 bases of the junction left unmatched. Per the germline V gene, CDR1 is WSHSY and CDR2 is SAAADI. DNA for the CDR3: TGCGCCAGCAGTGAGTCGGGGGCTAGCGGGACCTACAATGAGCAGTTCTTC. It encodes CASSESGASGTYNEQFF.

The chain has TRBV7-8 and TRBJ2-2; D possibly corresponds to TRBD1 (5 bases). The CDR3 is 14 amino acids. V lost 5 bases, J lost 6 bases, and 13 bases lay in between. CDR1 and CDR2 from the germline V gene are SGHVS and FQNEAQ. The CDR3 sequence is CASSPVGAAGELFF. CDR3 sequence (DNA): TGTGCCAGCAGCCCAGTTGGGGCCGCCGGGGAGCTGTTTTTT.

With regard to this clone: Given a far larger clone just one base away, this is likely a sequencing read error. Other DNA variants within this sample encode the same CDR3. The CDR3 loop is CAWRPPGQNYGYTF. The CDR3 DNA follows: TGTGCCTGGAGACCCCCTGGACAGAACTACGGCTACACCTTC. The rearrangement joins TRBV30 to TRBJ1-2, with a weak D call TRBD1 (6 bases). This CDR3 region has 14 residues. In germline, CDR1 is GTSNPN, CDR2 SVGIG (reference sequence).

V and J are TRBV6-1 and TRBJ2-2, with TRBD1 identical over 8 bases. The trim removed 8 bases at V and 1 base at J, leaving 0 bases unmatched. The CDR3 covers 13 residues. The germline V gene encodes CDR1 MNHNS and CDR2 SASEGT. The chain's CDR3 is CASGTGNTGELFF. The CDR3 nucleotides are TGTGCCAGCGGGACAGGGAACACCGGGGAGCTGTTTTTT.

The table lists this clone with a count of one. The genes are TRBV5-1 and TRBJ1-1, with D unresolved. Deletions cut 4 bases from V and 1 base from J, with 11 bases between. The CDR3 runs to 14 residues. The germline V gene has CDR1 SGHRS and CDR2 YFSETQ. The chain's CDR3 is CASSLRQTNTEAFF. As DNA, the CDR3 is TGCGCCAGCAGCCTTAGACAAACGAACACTGAAGCTTTCTTT.

The chain couples TRBV27 to TRBJ1-3, with no clear D. CDR1 is MNHEY, CDR2 SMNVEV, per germline (reference sequence). This CDR3 spans 14 amino acids. The V end lost 6 bases, the J end lost 2 bases, and 11 bases lay between the germline ends. The CDR3 here is CASRGLSAGNTIYF. The CDR3 DNA reads TGTGCCAGCAGGGGCCTAAGCGCTGGAAACACCATATATTTT.

The V call is TRBV5-5, the J call TRBJ2-7; 7 nucleotides line up with TRBD1. With V trimmed by 4 bases and J by 3 bases, 10 bases remained unmatched. This CDR3 contains 15 residues. CDR1 and CDR2 from the germline V gene are SGHKS and YYEKEE (reference sequence). The CDR3 nucleotides read TGTGCCAGCAGCCGGGACAGTGGGGATAACTACGAGCAGTACTTC. Its translation is CASSRDSGDNYEQYF. The full variable domain, with the rest looked up from reference TRBV5-5 and TRBJ2-7, is DAGVTQSPTHLIKTRGQQVTLRCSPISGHKSVSWYQQVLGQGPQFIFQYYEKEERGRGNFPDRFSARQFPNYSSELNVNALLLGDSALYLCASSRDSGDNYEQYFGPGTRLTVT.